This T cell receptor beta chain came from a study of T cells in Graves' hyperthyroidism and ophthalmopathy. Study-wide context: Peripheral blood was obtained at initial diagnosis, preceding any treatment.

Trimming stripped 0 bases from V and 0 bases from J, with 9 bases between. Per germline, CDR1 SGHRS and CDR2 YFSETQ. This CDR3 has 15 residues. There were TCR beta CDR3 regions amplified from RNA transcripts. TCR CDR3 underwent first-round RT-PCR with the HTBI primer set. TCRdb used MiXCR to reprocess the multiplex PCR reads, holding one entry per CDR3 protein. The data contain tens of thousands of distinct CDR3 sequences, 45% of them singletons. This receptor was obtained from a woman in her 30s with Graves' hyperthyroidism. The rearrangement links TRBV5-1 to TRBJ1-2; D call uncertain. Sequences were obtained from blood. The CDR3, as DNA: TGCGCCAGCAGCTTGGCAGGAGCAACTAACTATGGCTACACCTTC. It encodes CASSLAGATNYGYTF.